This T cell receptor beta chain was recorded in a study of T-cell memory formation after mild COVID-19. Study details: Clusters were largely donor specific.

TCR alpha and TCR beta cDNA libraries carrying sample barcodes and UMIs came from 5'RACE with constant-segment primers. TCRdb reprocessed the 5' RACE reads via MiXCR and lists one record per CDR3 protein. This sample yields approximately 480,000 distinct CDR3 sequences, of which 18% are seen a single time; 9% to 15% belongs to the top ten. CDR1 is DFQATT, CDR2 SNEGSKA, per germline (reference sequence). There are 13 residues in the CDR3. V gave up 5 bases and J gave up 4 bases, with 12 bases separating them. This receptor was obtained from an adult woman who had mild COVID-19 (a few samples of this study predate the infection). Cell type and time point are not known. Sequenced sample: PBMCs or a T cell subset sorted from them (not recorded which). V is TRBV20-1 and J is TRBJ1-3; the D gene is possibly TRBD1 (6 bases). This CDR3 reads CSAEDRRGNTIYF. CDR3 coding DNA: TGCAGTGCTGAAGACAGGCGAGGAAACACCATATATTTT.